Below, 32 T cell receptor beta chains from the same sample are listed, as sequenced in a study of shared clonotypes between healthy human individuals. Data came from immunoSEQ multiplex PCR; TCRdb stores just in-frame clones and leaves some out. The table shows 1.4 million or so clones, with 98% occurring only once. Sequenced material: naive CD4+ T cells sorted from blood. Subset of the sample: CD45RA+ positively selected. Receptors were obtained from a man between 25 and 39 years old in good health.

This clone is a singleton in its sample. The V and J genes are TRBV30 and TRBJ1-5; D is uncertain. Trimming left V 5 bases short and J 4 bases short, with 15 bases between. Germline V gives CDR1 GTSNPN, CDR2 SVGIG (reference sequence). The CDR3 consists of 14 residues. CDR3 DNA: TGTGCCTGGGGGTCAAGCTACCCGAATCAGCCCCAGCATTTT. Amino acid sequence: CAWGSSYPNQPQHF.

V and J are TRBV5-5 and TRBJ1-2; tentatively, D is TRBD1 (5 bases). The germline gives CDR1 SGHKS, CDR2 YYEKEE (reference sequence). The CDR3 extends over 14 amino acids. V lost 2 bases and J lost 3, with 11 bases in between. This chain's CDR3 is CASSFTGGDYGYTF. The CDR3 DNA reads as TGTGCCAGCAGCTTTACCGGGGGGGACTATGGCTACACCTTC.

V is TRBV9 and J is TRBJ1-1, with a weak D call TRBD1 (5 bases). Trimming pared 4 bases from V and 4 bases from J, leaving 17 bases between. CDR3 size: 15 residues. In germline, CDR1 is SGDLS, CDR2 YYNGEE. The CDR3 protein is CASSPQGVYGTEAFF. The CDR3 DNA is TGTGCCAGCAGCCCCCAGGGAGTTTATGGCACTGAAGCTTTCTTT.

The CDR3 region has the DNA TGTGCCAGTTCTGGCGGAGGCAATGAGCAGTTCTTC. Protein product: CASSGGGNEQFF. The chain uses TRBV19 and TRBJ2-1, with D possibly being TRBD2 (5 bases). Trimming removed 8 bases at V and 6 bases at J, with 11 bases between. The germline V gene encodes CDR1 LNHDA and CDR2 SQIVND (reference sequence). The CDR3 loop spans 12 amino acids.

The rearrangement joins TRBV27 to TRBJ1-2; no firm D call. The CDR3 is made up of 13 amino acids. Trimming pared 2 bases from V and 8 bases from J, leaving 12 bases between. CDR1 MNHEY and CDR2 SMNVEV come from the germline V gene (reference sequence). CDR3 DNA: TGTGCCAGCAGTTTACCCCTCCGGGGAGGCTACACCTTC. Translating gives CASSLPLRGGYTF.

J is TRBJ1-1 and V is TRBV5-1; 10 nucleotides line up with TRBD1. The J segment lost 5 bases and the V segment lost 1 base, leaving 8 bases of the junction unmatched. The germline gives CDR1 SGHRS, CDR2 YFSETQ. The CDR3 runs 16 residues. CDR3 amino acids: CASSLLGQGWKTEAFF. In DNA form, the CDR3 reads TGCGCCAGCAGCTTGTTGGGACAGGGGTGGAAGACTGAAGCTTTCTTT.

The V gene is TRBV18, the J gene TRBJ2-7; 16 bases agree with TRBD2. The germline V gene has CDR1 KGHSH and CDR2 LQKENI. The CDR3 sequence is 18 residues long. V shed 3 bases and J 4 bases; nucleotides not matched to a gene: 9. The CDR3 nucleotides are TGTGCCAGCTCACCGCTGGGACTAGCGGGAGGGCCGGGTTACGAGCAGTACTTC. Translating it yields CASSPLGLAGGPGYEQYF.

This sequence joins TRBV18 and TRBJ2-4; D call uncertain. V lost 3 bases and J 5 bases, leaving 17 bases between the germline ends. Looked up from germline, CDR1 is KGHSH and CDR2 is LQKENI. The CDR3 extends over 16 amino acids. The CDR3 sequence: CASSPGPRIVENIQYF. The CDR3 nucleotides read TGTGCCAGCTCACCCGGACCTCGGATCGTGGAAAACATTCAGTACTTC.

The CDR3 DNA sequence: TGTGCCAGCAGCTTAGTTGGCGGGGGCGAGTTCGAGCAGTACTTC. It is translated as CASSLVGGGEFEQYF. The genes are TRBV7-2 and TRBJ2-7; D perhaps matches TRBD2 (7 bases). The CDR3 runs 15 residues. CDR1 and CDR2 (germline): SGHTA, FQGNSA. V was clipped by 1 base and J by 6 bases, with 16 bases between them.

This sequence joins TRBV30 and TRBJ2-3, with 8 bases that match TRBD2. Trimming took 3 bases from V and 7 from J; bases not matched to a gene: 6. This CDR3 has 13 residues. CDR1 GTSNPN and CDR2 SVGIG come from the germline V gene (reference sequence). CDR3 sequence reads: CAWRSGSANTQYF. In DNA form, the CDR3 reads TGTGCCTGGAGAAGCGGGAGTGCAAATACGCAGTATTTT.

This chain uses TRBV27 with TRBJ1-4; a weak D match, TRBD1 (6 bases). Germline V gene lookup returns CDR1 MNHEY and CDR2 SMNVEV (reference sequence). CDR3 size: 13 residues. Trimming cost V 6 bases and J 10 bases, with 15 bases left between them. The CDR3 protein is CASSDRGRGKLFF. CDR3 sequence (DNA): TGTGCCAGCAGCGATAGGGGGAGGGGAAAACTGTTTTTT.

J is TRBJ2-7 and V is TRBV19; TRBD1 matches at 10 bases. After removal of 5 bases from V and 7 bases from J, the junction contained 14 bases not matched to a gene. This CDR3 region has 16 residues. Germline V CDR1 and CDR2: LNHDA, SQIVND (reference sequence). Here the CDR3 DNA reads TGTGCCAGTAGTGTCATGACCGGGACAGGGGCTCGTGAGCAGTACTTC. Translated: CASSVMTGTGAREQYF.

This clone was recorded once. The J gene is TRBJ1-2, the V gene TRBV6-5; possibly TRBD1 for D (6 bases). Germline-derived CDR1 and CDR2 are MNHEY and SVGAGI. Trimming took 2 bases from V and 2 from J, leaving 9 bases between them. The CDR3 runs to 14 residues. The DNA of the CDR3 is TGTGCCAGCAGTTACCCAACAGGGAACTATGGCTACACCTTC. Protein product: CASSYPTGNYGYTF.

J is TRBJ2-7 and V is TRBV28; a weak D match, TRBD1 (6 bases). This CDR3 contains 13 residues. V dropped 5 bases and J dropped 3 bases, with 11 bases sitting between them. Germline CDR1 is MDHEN and CDR2 is SYDVKM. As DNA, the CDR3 is TGTGCCAGCAGTCGGGACAAAGACTACGAGCAGTACTTC. It codes for CASSRDKDYEQYF.

The chain is built from TRBV6-5 and TRBJ2-7, with D tentatively TRBD2 (5 bases). Germline V gene sequence: CDR1 MNHEY, CDR2 SVGAGI. CDR3 length equals 15 residues. Trimming stripped 4 bases from V and 2 bases from J, with 15 bases between. For the CDR3, the DNA is TGTGCCAGCAGTTCTATGAGGGAAGGAACCTACGAGCAGTACTTC. Translated, it gives CASSSMREGTYEQYF.

The chain recombines TRBV15 with TRBJ2-3; D might be TRBD2 (6 bases). Germline values: CDR1 LNHNV, CDR2 YYDKDF (reference sequence). This CDR3 is built from 14 residues. The V end was cut by 7 bases, the J end by 3 bases, with 14 bases between. In nucleotides, the CDR3 is TGTGCCACCAAGTCCGGGACTTATACAGATACGCAGTATTTT. Translation: CATKSGTYTDTQYF.

The sample holds one count of this clone. V and J are TRBV2 and TRBJ1-3, with 10 positions matching TRBD1. The V gene's germline CDR1 is SNHLY and CDR2 FYNNEI. Trimming took 6 bases from V and 2 from J; bases not matched to a gene: 13. This CDR3 has 18 amino acids. The CDR3 nucleotides are TGTGCCAGCAGCCTTGGGACAGGGGCGCCTCTTCCTGGAAACACCATATATTTT. Its protein is CASSLGTGAPLPGNTIYF.

This clone came up once. This chain joins TRBV2 and TRBJ2-7, with TRBD2 matching 7 bases. The CDR3 is 12 amino acids. In germline, CDR1 is SNHLY, CDR2 FYNNEI. V trimming: 4 bases; J trimming: 4 bases; junction bases outside the gene matches: 1. The CDR3 spells CASSGTRYEQYF. Written as DNA, the CDR3 is TGTGCCAGCAGTGGGACTAGATACGAGCAGTACTTC.

This chain connects TRBV10-2 to TRBJ2-3, with 9 nucleotides matching TRBD1. Germline V lookup: CDR1 WSHSY, CDR2 SAAADI. The CDR3 consists of 16 residues. With V trimmed by 6 bases and J by 1 base, 8 bases remained unmatched. DNA for the CDR3: TGCGCCAGCAGCGAGCAGGGACAGGGCGGCACAGATACGCAGTATTTT. Its protein is CASSEQGQGGTDTQYF.

This chain links TRBV11-3 with TRBJ2-5, with 8 bases fitting TRBD1. The CDR3 loop spans 13 amino acids. The V gene end was trimmed by 5 bases and the J gene end by 4 bases; junction bases not matched to a gene: 3. Germline V gene data show CDR1 as SGHNT and CDR2 as YENEEA. Here the CDR3 reads CASSDDRGETQYF. CDR3 nucleotides: TGTGCCAGCAGCGACGACAGGGGAGAGACCCAGTACTTC.

The chain carries TRBV28 and TRBJ2-2; 9 bases match TRBD1. Germline CDR1 reads MDHEN; CDR2 reads SYDVKM. The CDR3 totals 15 residues. V was pared by 8 bases and J by 0 bases, with 4 bases of the junction left unmatched. The CDR3 DNA is TGTGCCAGCCGCGGGACAGGGACGAACACCGGGGAGCTGTTTTTT. It yields the protein CASRGTGTNTGELFF.

This clone appeared a single time. The chain joins TRBV20-1 to TRBJ2-5; D is undetermined. The CDR3 extends over 11 amino acids. Germline CDR1 reads DFQATT; CDR2 reads SNEGSKA (reference sequence). With 7 bases removed from V and 3 bases from J, the gap between germline ends came to 9 bases. The CDR3 DNA sequence: TGCAGTGGCACCCACGAAGAGACCCAGTACTTC. Its translation is CSGTHEETQYF.

The genes are TRBV5-1 and TRBJ1-1; D is possibly TRBD1 (6 bases). V was cut by 2 bases and J by 5 bases, with 13 bases left in between. The length of the CDR3 is 14 residues. Germline CDR1 SGHRS, CDR2 YFSETQ. The CDR3 sequence is CASSLGQIWTEAFF. In DNA form, the CDR3 reads TGCGCCAGCAGCTTAGGACAGATCTGGACTGAAGCTTTCTTT.

The rearrangement joins TRBV28 to TRBJ1-3, with D possibly TRBD1 on 5 matching bases. CDR1 MDHEN and CDR2 SYDVKM come from the germline V gene. The CDR3 covers 14 residues. V lost 2 bases and J 2 bases, leaving 7 bases between the germline ends. CDR3 residues: CASSLGGTGNTIYF. Here the CDR3 DNA reads TGTGCCAGCAGTTTAGGGGGGACTGGAAACACCATATATTTT.

A single count supports this clone. This chain connects TRBV4-1 to TRBJ1-1; weak D call: TRBD1 (5 bases). The CDR3 is 16 amino acids. Trimming cost V 2 bases and J 1 base, with 14 bases left between them. The V gene's germline CDR1 is MGHRA and CDR2 YSYEKL. CDR3 sequence: CASSQKGGTKNTEAFF. In DNA form, the CDR3 reads TGCGCCAGCAGCCAAAAGGGAGGGACCAAGAACACTGAAGCTTTCTTT.

V is TRBV10-1 and J is TRBJ2-2; 10 bases line up with TRBD2. The J segment lost 0 bases and the V segment lost 6 bases, leaving 13 bases of the junction unmatched. The CDR3 length is 19 residues. The germline CDR1 and CDR2 sequences are WNHNN and SYGVQD (reference sequence). CDR3 sequence: CASRALPPAGGPNTGELFF. DNA of the CDR3: TGCGCCAGCAGGGCCCTGCCCCCAGCGGGAGGGCCGAACACCGGGGAGCTGTTTTTT.

The genes are TRBV5-6 and TRBJ2-1, with TRBD1 identical over 7 bases. The trim removed 4 bases at V and 2 bases at J, leaving 6 bases unmatched. There are 15 residues in the CDR3. Per the germline V gene, CDR1 is SGHDT and CDR2 is YYEEEE. The CDR3: CASSPTGPTYNEQFF. In nucleotides, the CDR3 is TGTGCCAGCAGCCCGACAGGGCCTACCTACAATGAGCAGTTCTTC.

The V and J genes are TRBV5-1 and TRBJ2-3, with 11 positions matching TRBD2. Looked up from germline, CDR1 is SGHRS and CDR2 is YFSETQ. V lost 2 bases and J lost 8; bases outside the gene matches: 10. CDR3 size: 16 residues. This chain's CDR3 is CASSLSTSGKGGTQYF. The CDR3 DNA follows: TGCGCCAGCAGCTTATCGACTAGCGGGAAAGGGGGTACGCAGTATTTT.

The chain uses TRBV5-8 and TRBJ2-3; maybe TRBD2 (6 bases). The CDR3 extends over 17 amino acids. V lost 4 bases, J lost 2 bases, and 20 bases lay in between. Germline V CDR1 and CDR2: SGHTS, YDEGEE. CDR3 coding DNA: TGTGCCAGCAGCCTACAATTTAGCGGCCATAACACAGATACGCAGTATTTT. Translated: CASSLQFSGHNTDTQYF. The full variable domain, completed using reference TRBV5-8 and TRBJ2-3, is EAGVTQSPTHLIKTRGQQATLRCSPISGHTSVYWYQQALGLGLQFLLWYDEGEERNRGNFPPRFSGRQFPNYSSELNVNALELEDSALYLCASSLQFSGHNTDTQYFGPGTRLTVL.

The chain recombines TRBV9 with TRBJ1-1; D might be TRBD1 (5 bases). V was shortened by 4 bases and J by 3 bases, with 10 bases between the two germline ends. The V gene's germline CDR1 is SGDLS and CDR2 YYNGEE. The length of the CDR3 is 13 residues. CDR3 nucleotide sequence: TGTGCCAGCAGCCGGAAGGGGTACACTGAAGCTTTCTTT. Protein sequence: CASSRKGYTEAFF.

The chain links TRBV7-2 to TRBJ2-1; 11 bases align to TRBD2. The CDR3 spans 17 residues. The V gene's germline CDR1 is SGHTA and CDR2 FQGNSA. The V and J ends lost 5 bases and 8 bases, in that order; junction bases with no gene match: 14. The CDR3 DNA reads as TGTGCCAGCAGCAGGGATCTAGCGGGAGGTAGATTTCATGAGCAGTTCTTC. Translated, it gives CASSRDLAGGRFHEQFF.

J is TRBJ1-5 and V is TRBV28; D is possibly TRBD1 (6 bases). The CDR3 covers 16 residues. The V end was cut by 4 bases, the J end by 1 base, with 14 bases between. CDR1 and CDR2 (germline): MDHEN, SYDVKM. CDR3 nucleotide sequence: TGTGCCAGCAGTTCCCCGGGGGCGGGAAGCAATCAGCCCCAGCATTTT. Amino acid sequence: CASSSPGAGSNQPQHF.